This T cell receptor (beta chain) was captured in a study of blood T cell repertoires in COVID-19. Study in general: Specimens from acute and convalescent COVID-19 originated in the United States, Italy and Spain. T cells, B-cell-depleted T cells, or PBMCs provided the cDNA or gDNA that served as material.

Study processing details: Amplification of reference gene primers was used by the study to estimate nucleated cell counts. TCRdb's table, derived via immunoSEQ multiplex PCR, lists solely in-frame clones and lacks some. V, J and clone size were drawn from that table, and D and trimming were deduced from the DNA. The sample records 200,000 or so clones, 82% being singletons. Germline lookup yields CDR1 SGHTA and CDR2 FQGNSA. After removal of 5 bases from V and 7 bases from J, the junction contained 11 bases not matched to a gene. This CDR3 has 15 residues. This TCR derives from a human donor with acute or convalescent COVID-19. The donor label of this sample is uncertain. The sequenced sample consisted of peripheral blood. The chain is built from TRBV7-2 and TRBJ2-7; 10 bases fit TRBD1. The CDR3 sequence: CASSLHPGTGAEQYF. The CDR3, as DNA: TGTGCCAGCAGCCTCCATCCCGGGACAGGGGCTGAGCAGTACTTC.